This TCR beta chain was identified in a study of blood T cell repertoires in COVID-19 (dated by TCRdb to 2019 to 2021). Study-wide context: The collaborator samples originated in the United States, Italy and Spain and spanned the acute and convalescent phases of COVID-19. The prospective study material was composed of cDNA or gDNA derived from T cells, B-cell-depleted T cells, or PBMCs. The dataset comprised deeply sampled blood TCRbeta repertoires from subjects exposed to, actively infected with, or recovered from COVID-19. The repertoires were released in a freely available public database meant as a resource for research on the immune response to SARS-CoV-2. Samples were obtained from the ongoing ImmuneRACE study (first 160 participants) and from some 1,200 subjects provided by 6 global collaborators. A de-identified subject ID, COVID-19 status, age in years and sex were almost always included in the sample metadata. HLA class I and class II types, where available, came from metadata supplied by the sample provider rather than from assay-based typing.

Findings and caveats that apply to the study as a whole: Clinical and demographic metadata were provided uncurated, with the amount varying by source and participant.

Concerning this clone itself: It lacks a known antigen. No base quality information exists; no much larger clone differs at one position.

Via the germline V gene, CDR1 is SGHRS and CDR2 YFSETQ. Unmatched junction bases come to 8, with V trimmed by 1 base and J by 6 bases. From its cysteine to its phenylalanine, the CDR3 spans 17 amino acids. Kept here is only the CDR3 DNA, which spans 51 bases and is read in frame from base 1. Whole blood was collected in K2EDTA tubes by collaborating institutions according to the institutions' own protocols. For TCRbeta analysis, collaborators shipped samples in one of three forms: frozen whole blood, isolated PBMCs, or DNA extracted from either of those sample types. TCRbeta CDR3 regions were amplified from genomic DNA using the immunoSEQ Assay, a bias-controlled multiplex PCR. In the paper's pipeline: Within the assay, amplification of reference gene primers was used to estimate how many nucleated cells each sample contained. Sequence reads were collapsed and filtered to measure the absolute abundance of every unique TCRbeta CDR3 rearrangement. For each sample, productive Simpson clonality was calculated as the square root of Simpson's diversity index over productive rearrangements. Held by TCRdb, this immuneACCESS table contains in-frame sequences only and omits some clones. Under half of the omission traces to an unresolved V gene where checked; the cause of the rest is unknown. V and J calls and clone size follow that table, whereas D and trimming were derived from the DNA. This sample comprises some 200,000 clones, approximately 83% of them detected only once. In total, the top ten clones hold under 3% of the sample.

The specimen sequenced was peripheral blood. The clonotype originates from a human donor with acute or convalescent COVID-19. The donor label of this sample is uncertain. The chain employs TRBV5-1 and TRBJ2-3; TRBD2 fits 13 bases in the junction. CDR3 loop: CASSLYTSGGAGDTQYF. The DNA sequence is given as TGCGCCAGCAGCTTGTATACTAGCGGGGGGGCAGGGGATACGCAGTATTTT.